What follows are 23 T cell receptor beta chains derived from one specimen sequenced in a study of T cells in Graves' hyperthyroidism and ophthalmopathy. The investigators amplified TCR beta CDR3 regions from RNA transcripts. The TCR CDR3 first-round RT-PCR relied on the HTBI primer set. TCRdb reprocessed the multiplex PCR reads with MiXCR, giving one entry per CDR3 protein. The data contain hundreds of thousands of distinct CDR3 sequences, over 20% of them singletons. Input material: blood. These TCRs come from a woman in her thirties or forties with Graves' ophthalmopathy.

The rearrangement uses TRBV24-1 and TRBJ2-6; the D gene could be TRBD1 or TRBD2 (5 bases each). Deletions cut 1 base from V and 0 bases from J, with 6 bases between. Germline lookup yields CDR1 KGHDR and CDR2 SFDVKD. The CDR3 length is 16 residues. The DNA for the CDR3 is TGTGCCACCAGTGATTTTGGGGGCTCTGGGGCCAACGTCCTGACTTTC. Translated, it gives CATSDFGGSGANVLTF.

This clonotype appeared many times. The rearrangement links TRBV5-1 to TRBJ1-1; TRBD1 is a possible D gene (5 bases). The CDR3 extends over 14 amino acids. V lost 4 bases and J 1 base, leaving 11 bases between the germline ends. Germline V gene lookup returns CDR1 SGHRS and CDR2 YFSETQ. CDR3 sequence: CASSPDGGNTEAFF. The DNA for the CDR3 is TGCGCCAGCAGCCCGGATGGGGGGAACACTGAAGCTTTCTTT.

This clonotype has a count of ten or more. CDR3 protein: CASHRDRGLSPLHF. The CDR3 coding sequence is TGTGCCTCCCACCGGGACAGGGGGCTCTCACCCCTCCACTTT. V and J are TRBV6-1 and TRBJ1-6; 12 bases map to TRBD1. The ends lost 11 bases at V and 10 bases at J; junction bases unmatched: 9. Germline assignment: CDR1 MNHNS and CDR2 SASEGT. CDR3 size: 14 residues.

The J gene is TRBJ2-7, the V gene TRBV12-3 or TRBV12-4; 9 bases agree with TRBD2. The CDR3 is 15 amino acids. J was trimmed by 5 bases and V by 1 base; bases with no gene match: 6. The CDR3 protein is CASSLGGRGLDEQYF. DNA for the CDR3: TGTGCCAGCAGTTTAGGCGGGAGGGGTCTCGACGAGCAGTACTTC.

This clonotype was picked up many times. This chain uses TRBV27 with TRBJ2-4; the D gene could be TRBD1 or TRBD2 (5 bases each). CDR1 MNHEY and CDR2 SMNVEV come from the germline V gene (reference sequence). V lost 2 bases and J lost 1, with 9 bases in between. The CDR3 extends over 15 amino acids. In DNA form, the CDR3 reads TGTGCCAGCAGTTTAGTAGGGGACGCCAAAAACATTCAGTACTTC. Its protein is CASSLVGDAKNIQYF.

CDR3 amino acids: CASSGIRAGANVLTF. In nucleotides, the CDR3 is TGTGCCAGCAGTGGAATCAGGGCCGGGGCCAACGTCCTGACTTTC. The chain has TRBV6-1 and TRBJ2-6; D is perhaps TRBD1 (5 bases). The CDR3 extends over 15 amino acids. V shed 4 bases and J shed 4 bases, with 11 bases lying between them. In germline, CDR1 is MNHNS, CDR2 SASEGT.

As for this clonotype: A much more abundant neighbour one base away suggests this may be a read error. The chain carries TRBV30 and TRBJ2-7; possible D gene TRBD2, 8 bases. The CDR3 runs 14 residues. Germline assignment: CDR1 GTSNPN and CDR2 SVGIG (reference sequence). Here the CDR3 DNA reads TGTGCCCGGAGTCCGGGAGGGGGCGCTGGCGAGCAGTACTTC. Protein sequence: CARSPGGGAGEQYF. The full variable domain, with the rest looked up from reference TRBV30 and TRBJ2-7, is SQTIHQWPATLVQPVGSPLSLECTVEGTSNPNLYWYRQAAGRGLQLLFYSVGIGQISSEVPQNLSASRPQDRQFILSSKKLLLSDSGFYLCARSPGGGAGEQYFGPGTRLTVT.

This clonotype was recorded at least ten times. The chain is built from TRBV27 and TRBJ1-2, with D uncertain. Trimming stripped 0 bases from V and 3 bases from J, with 8 bases between. Germline-derived CDR1 and CDR2 are MNHEY and SMNVEV (reference sequence). This CDR3 comprises 14 residues. CDR3 sequence (DNA): TGTGCCAGCAGTTTATCGGCGTCCCACTATGGCTACACCTTC. It translates to CASSLSASHYGYTF.

The chain carries TRBV12-3 or TRBV12-4 and TRBJ1-2; the D is unclear. With 3 bases removed from V and 6 bases from J, the gap between germline ends came to 14 bases. CDR3 length equals 14 residues. The CDR3 nucleotides are TGTGCCAGCAGTTTTGGTGCAGCGACCCATGGCTACACCTTC. Residues: CASSFGAATHGYTF.

Of note for this clonotype: Given a much more abundant clone one base away, this may be a read error. The chain carries TRBV6-1 and TRBJ1-1; maybe TRBD1 (6 bases). CDR1 and CDR2 (germline): MNHNS, SASEGT. The CDR3 covers 11 residues. CDR3 coding DNA: TGTGCCAGCATAGGGGGGACTGAAGCTCTCTTT. Protein sequence: CASIGGTEALF.

This chain joins TRBV12-5 and TRBJ1-2, with D maybe TRBD1 (6 bases). The V end was cut by 6 bases, the J end by 5 bases, with 13 bases between. Germline V gene data show CDR1 as LGHNT and CDR2 as FRNRAP. CDR3 size: 13 residues. The CDR3: CASGRTADYGYTF. CDR3 DNA sequence: TGTGCTAGTGGCCGGACAGCCGATTATGGCTACACCTTC.

V gene TRBV28 combines with J gene TRBJ1-2, with 7 bases matching TRBD1. In germline, CDR1 is MDHEN, CDR2 SYDVKM. The V and J ends lost 2 bases and 4 bases, in that order; junction bases with no gene match: 4. There are 14 residues in the CDR3. This CDR3 reads CASSLPRDSYGYTF. The CDR3 DNA reads as TGTGCCAGCAGTTTACCTCGGGACAGCTATGGCTACACCTTC.

This clonotype was counted many times. The chain carries TRBV28 and TRBJ2-7, with TRBD1 identical over 7 bases. The CDR3 runs 14 residues. V lost 3 bases and J lost 4; bases outside the gene matches: 6. Germline V gene data show CDR1 as MDHEN and CDR2 as SYDVKM. The CDR3 loop is CASSFPGGTYEQYF. In nucleotides, the CDR3 is TGTGCCAGCAGTTTCCCAGGGGGAACGTACGAGCAGTACTTC.

This clonotype was seen many times. The rearrangement links TRBV5-4 to TRBJ2-7; 15 bases fit TRBD2. CDR3 length: 14 residues. CDR1 and CDR2 (germline): SGHNT, YYREEE (reference sequence). Trimming removed 2 bases from V and 7 bases from J; junction bases left unmatched: 1. The CDR3 loop is CASSLGTSGREQYF. In nucleotides, the CDR3 is TGTGCCAGCAGCTTAGGGACTAGCGGGAGGGAGCAGTACTTC.

In its sample, this clonotype was seen many times. The rearrangement joins TRBV7-9 to TRBJ1-2, with D possibly matching TRBD1 (6 bases). V was clipped by 5 bases and J by 3 bases, with 19 bases between them. Germline V lookup: CDR1 SEHNR, CDR2 FQNEAQ (reference sequence). CDR3 length: 16 amino acids. CDR3 nucleotides: TGTGCCAGCAGCACCCGCAGGGGAACGAGGTACTATGGCTACACCTTC. Its translation: CASSTRRGTRYYGYTF.

The chain employs TRBV19 and TRBJ1-3; D remains ambiguous. This CDR3 spans 16 amino acids. V was cut by 5 bases and J by 0 bases, with 14 bases left in between. Germline V lookup: CDR1 LNHDA, CDR2 SQIVND (reference sequence). The DNA for the CDR3 is TGTGCCAGTAGTCCGAGGCAAGGAACCTCTGGAAACACCATATATTTT. It codes for CASSPRQGTSGNTIYF.

In this sample, this clonotype turned up many times. This chain joins TRBV5-1 and TRBJ2-7, with TRBD1 matching over 9 bases. Germline values: CDR1 SGHRS, CDR2 YFSETQ. The CDR3 extends over 15 amino acids. V was pared by 4 bases and J by 3 bases, with 8 bases of the junction left unmatched. CDR3 residues: CASSGSGTGFYEQYF. For the CDR3, the DNA is TGCGCCAGCAGCGGGTCCGGGACAGGGTTCTACGAGCAGTACTTC.

This clonotype appeared many times. V usage is TRBV20-1 and J usage is TRBJ1-5; TRBD1 matches 7 bases. The V gene's germline CDR1 is DFQATT and CDR2 SNEGSKA (reference sequence). The CDR3 runs to 16 residues. Trimming at V came to 0 bases and at J to 1 base, leaving 6 bases not matched to a gene. CDR3 bases: TGCAGTGCTAGAGATCACAGGGGTATAAGCAATCAGCCCCAGCATTTT. This encodes CSARDHRGISNQPQHF.

This clonotype was seen repeatedly, ten times or more. The chain employs TRBV4-2 and TRBJ2-7; D is unclear. Germline V CDR1 and CDR2: LGHNA, YNFKEQ. V was clipped by 0 bases and J by 4 bases, with 16 bases between them. The CDR3 is 16 amino acids. In nucleotides, the CDR3 is TGTGCCAGCAGCCAAGATCGAGGACCCCTAACTTACGAGCAGTACTTC. It codes for CASSQDRGPLTYEQYF.

This rearrangement joins TRBV6-1 to TRBJ1-1; 7 nucleotides align to TRBD1. With V trimmed by 6 bases and J by 1 base, 8 bases remained unmatched. The CDR3 runs 15 residues. Per the germline V gene, CDR1 is MNHNS and CDR2 is SASEGT. The CDR3, as DNA: TGTGCCAGCAGGCCACAGGGGCGAGAGAACACTGAAGCTTTCTTT. Protein product: CASRPQGRENTEAFF.

This clonotype was picked up many times. The chain joins TRBV7-2 to TRBJ2-2; D is unclear. V was trimmed by 5 bases and J by 4 bases, leaving 8 bases between them. Per the germline V gene, CDR1 is SGHTA and CDR2 is FQGNSA. The CDR3 contains 13 residues. The CDR3 protein is CASSPLGTGELFF. The CDR3 DNA reads as TGTGCCAGCAGCCCCCTCGGCACCGGGGAGCTGTTTTTT.

The sample holds many counts of this clonotype. This chain joins TRBV5-4 and TRBJ2-7; D call uncertain. Germline CDR1 reads SGHNT; CDR2 reads YYREEE (reference sequence). The CDR3 consists of 13 residues. Deletions cut 2 bases from V and 2 bases from J, with 8 bases between. CDR3 nucleotides: TGTGCCAGCAGCTTCGGATCCACCTACGAGCAGTACTTC. Translation gives CASSFGSTYEQYF. Using reference TRBV5-4 and TRBJ2-7 for the parts outside the CDR3, the full variable domain is ETGVTQSPTHLIKTRGQQVTLRCSSQSGHNTVSWYQQALGQGPQFIFQYYREEENGRGNFPPRFSGLQFPNYSSELNVNALELDDSALYLCASSFGSTYEQYFGPGTRLTVT.

The chain combines TRBV28 with TRBJ1-5; 11 bases fit TRBD1. This CDR3 region has 17 residues. The junction had 8 bases not matched to a gene; V was cut back by 4 bases and J by 3 bases. CDR1 is MDHEN, CDR2 SYDVKM, per germline. CDR3 coding DNA: TGTGCCAGCAGTTCACCGGGACAGGGGGAGCACAATCAGCCCCAGCATTTT. The encoded protein is CASSSPGQGEHNQPQHF.